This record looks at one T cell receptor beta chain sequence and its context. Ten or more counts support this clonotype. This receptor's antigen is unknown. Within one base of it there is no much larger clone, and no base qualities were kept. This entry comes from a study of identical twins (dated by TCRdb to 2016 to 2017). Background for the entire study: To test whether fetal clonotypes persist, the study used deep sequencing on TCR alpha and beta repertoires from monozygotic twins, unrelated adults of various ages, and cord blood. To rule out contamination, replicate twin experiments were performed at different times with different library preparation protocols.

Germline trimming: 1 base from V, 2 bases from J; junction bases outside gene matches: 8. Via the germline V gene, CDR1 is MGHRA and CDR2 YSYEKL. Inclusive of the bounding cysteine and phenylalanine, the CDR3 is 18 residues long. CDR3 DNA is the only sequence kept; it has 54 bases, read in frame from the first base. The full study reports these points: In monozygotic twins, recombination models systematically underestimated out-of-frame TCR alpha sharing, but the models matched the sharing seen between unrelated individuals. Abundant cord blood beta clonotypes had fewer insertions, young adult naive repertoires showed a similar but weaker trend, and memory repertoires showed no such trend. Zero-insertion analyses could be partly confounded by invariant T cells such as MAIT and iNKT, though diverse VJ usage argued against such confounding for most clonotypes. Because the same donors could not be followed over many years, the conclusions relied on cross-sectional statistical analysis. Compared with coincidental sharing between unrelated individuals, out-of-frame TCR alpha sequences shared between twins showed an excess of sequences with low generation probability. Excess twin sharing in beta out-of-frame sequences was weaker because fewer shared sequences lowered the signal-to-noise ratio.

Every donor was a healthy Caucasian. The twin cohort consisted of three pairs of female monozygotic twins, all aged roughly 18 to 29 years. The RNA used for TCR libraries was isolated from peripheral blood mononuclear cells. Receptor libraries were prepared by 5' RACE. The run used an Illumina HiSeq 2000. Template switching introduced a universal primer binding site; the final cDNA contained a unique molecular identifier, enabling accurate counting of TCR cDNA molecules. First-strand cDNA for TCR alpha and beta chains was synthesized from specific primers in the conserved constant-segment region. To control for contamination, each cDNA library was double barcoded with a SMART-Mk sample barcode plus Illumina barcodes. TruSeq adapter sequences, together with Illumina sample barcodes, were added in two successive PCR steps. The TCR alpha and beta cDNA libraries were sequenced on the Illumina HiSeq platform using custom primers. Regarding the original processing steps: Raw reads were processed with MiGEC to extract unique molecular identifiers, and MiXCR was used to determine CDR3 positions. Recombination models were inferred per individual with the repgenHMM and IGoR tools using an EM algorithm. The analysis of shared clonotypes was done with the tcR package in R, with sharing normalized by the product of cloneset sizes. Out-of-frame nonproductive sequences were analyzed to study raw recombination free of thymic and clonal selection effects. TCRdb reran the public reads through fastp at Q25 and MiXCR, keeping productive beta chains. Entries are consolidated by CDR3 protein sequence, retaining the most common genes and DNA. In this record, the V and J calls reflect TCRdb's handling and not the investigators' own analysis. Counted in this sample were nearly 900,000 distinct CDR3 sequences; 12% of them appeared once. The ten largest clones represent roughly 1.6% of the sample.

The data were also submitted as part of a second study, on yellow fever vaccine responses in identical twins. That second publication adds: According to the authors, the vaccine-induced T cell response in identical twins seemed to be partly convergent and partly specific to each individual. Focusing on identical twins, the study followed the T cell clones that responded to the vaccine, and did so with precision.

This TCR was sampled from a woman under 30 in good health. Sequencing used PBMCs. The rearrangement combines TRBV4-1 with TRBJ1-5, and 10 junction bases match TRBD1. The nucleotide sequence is TGCGCCAGCAGCCAAGCGTATGGACAGGGGGTCGGCAATCAGCCCCAGCATTTT. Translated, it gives CASSQAYGQGVGNQPQHF.